A single sample is the source of the 22 T cell receptor beta chains below, sequenced in a study of shared clonotypes between healthy human individuals (dated by TCRdb to between 2020 and 2021). The protocol used for the library was the immunoSEQ multiplex PCR assay. The source is immuneACCESS, and TCRdb retained only in-frame sequences with V and J called. Part of the clones is not carried over; for the studies checked, unresolved V genes explain less than half of this, and the remainder is unexplained. This sample lists approximately 1.9 million clones; 93% were detected once. Together, the top ten hold 1.5% to 2% of the sample. CD8 naive samples were obtained by positive selection for CCR7 among CD45RO-negative cells, yielding a CD45RA+CCR7+ population from which TemRA cells were excluded. Material for sequencing was naive CD8+ T cells from PBMCs. Reading the label with the study, this specimen's cell subset or site is: CD45RA+CCR7+. These receptors came from a young man in good health. Some clones in this sample may be carry-over from other donors' samples.

This rearrangement joins TRBV18 to TRBJ2-3; a weak D match, TRBD2 (6 bases). Germline CDR1 is KGHSH and CDR2 is LQKENI. Between the trimmed V and J ends, which lost 6 bases and 4 bases, there was a span of 26 bases. The length of the CDR3 is 18 residues. The CDR3 protein is CASSPVGGKTVRSDTQYF. CDR3 nucleotide sequence: TGTGCCAGCTCGCCGGTCGGCGGGAAGACGGTTCGTTCAGATACGCAGTATTTT.

The rearrangement joins TRBV27 to TRBJ2-7, with 7 bases fitting TRBD2. The ends lost 0 bases at V and 3 bases at J; junction bases unmatched: 8. The CDR3 has 16 residues. Looked up from germline, CDR1 is MNHEY and CDR2 is SMNVEV (reference sequence). The CDR3: CASSLSYPGLVYEQYF. CDR3 DNA sequence: TGTGCCAGCAGTTTATCTTACCCCGGACTAGTCTACGAGCAGTACTTC.

The chain is built from TRBV27 and TRBJ2-7; 10 bases map to TRBD2. CDR3 length: 15 amino acids. Germline V gene data show CDR1 as MNHEY and CDR2 as SMNVEV (reference sequence). V dropped 6 bases and J dropped 3; count of bases not matched to a gene: 8. The CDR3 sequence is CASSTNGLAVYEQYF. The DNA for the CDR3 is TGTGCCAGCAGCACCAATGGACTAGCGGTCTACGAGCAGTACTTC.

The CDR3 DNA is TGTGCCAGCAGACTGACGGGAGGCAACGACGAGCAGTACTTC. It codes for CASRLTGGNDEQYF. The chain joins TRBV28 to TRBJ2-7; TRBD2 aligns across 7 bases. The CDR3 covers 14 residues. Trimming removed 6 bases from V and 5 bases from J; junction bases left unmatched: 10. Germline V lookup: CDR1 MDHEN, CDR2 SYDVKM.

This chain joins TRBV15 and TRBJ2-5, with TRBD2 as a possible D gene (6 bases). V was trimmed by 5 bases and J by 2 bases, leaving 12 bases between them. The V gene's germline CDR1 is LNHNV and CDR2 YYDKDF (reference sequence). The CDR3 consists of 14 residues. CDR3 in amino acids: CATSPRTKQETQYF. The CDR3 DNA follows: TGTGCCACCAGCCCCAGGACTAAACAAGAGACCCAGTACTTC.

The J gene is TRBJ2-5, the V gene TRBV13, with D maybe TRBD2 (5 bases). The CDR3 is 14 amino acids. The V gene's germline CDR1 is PRHDT and CDR2 FYEKMQ (reference sequence). V was shortened by 0 bases and J by 9 bases, with 14 bases between the two germline ends. CDR3 protein: CASSLGAVPGAQYF. The CDR3 nucleotides are TGTGCCAGCAGCTTAGGAGCGGTACCCGGGGCCCAGTACTTC. The full variable domain, with the rest looked up from reference TRBV13 and TRBJ2-5, is AAGVIQSPRHLIKEKRETATLKCYPIPRHDTVYWYQQGPGQDPQFLISFYEKMQSDKGSIPDRFSAQQFSDYHSELNMSSLELGDSALYFCASSLGAVPGAQYFGPGTRLLVL.

This CDR3 is CSVRGGTGFWEQYF. Here the CDR3 DNA reads TGCAGCGTCCGAGGGGGGACTGGATTTTGGGAGCAGTACTTC. The chain employs TRBV29-1 and TRBJ2-7, with D perhaps TRBD1 or TRBD2 (6 bases each). V was shortened by 6 bases and J by 7 bases, with 22 bases between the two germline ends. Germline V gene data show CDR1 as SQVTM and CDR2 as ANQGSEA. CDR3 length equals 14 residues.

This chain connects TRBV28 to TRBJ1-5, with TRBD1 identical over 7 bases. This CDR3 spans 13 amino acids. The V and J ends lost 7 bases and 4 bases, in that order; junction bases with no gene match: 4. Germline CDR1 is MDHEN and CDR2 is SYDVKM. The CDR3 DNA follows: TGTGCCAGCAAAAACAGGGGTAATCAGCCCCAGCATTTT. Its translation is CASKNRGNQPQHF.

The gene calls are TRBV4-3 and TRBJ2-1; D uncertain. V shed 3 bases and J shed 4 bases, with 13 bases lying between them. This CDR3 contains 15 residues. Germline CDR1 is LGHNA and CDR2 is YSLEER. CDR3 nucleotides: TGCGCCAGCAGCCAGACCACCCGGAGATACAATGAGCAGTTCTTC. It yields the protein CASSQTTRRYNEQFF.

This chain joins TRBV28 and TRBJ1-2, with TRBD1 matching over 7 bases. V dropped 6 bases and J dropped 7; count of bases not matched to a gene: 8. Germline assignment: CDR1 MDHEN and CDR2 SYDVKM. CDR3 length: 13 residues. The CDR3 nucleotides read TGTGCCAGCAGACCAACAGGGGATGCTGGCTACACCTTC. Its translation is CASRPTGDAGYTF.

The rearrangement joins TRBV4-1 to TRBJ1-1; 8 nucleotides line up with TRBD1. The V and J ends lost 5 bases and 4 bases, in that order; junction bases with no gene match: 18. The length of the CDR3 is 18 residues. Per germline, CDR1 MGHRA and CDR2 YSYEKL. The CDR3 DNA reads as TGCGCCAGCAGCTACTTACCGACAGGGGCCCGAACCAGCACTGAAGCTTTCTTT. This sequence encodes CASSYLPTGARTSTEAFF.

V usage is TRBV2 and J usage is TRBJ2-3; 7 positions match TRBD1. The CDR3 has 14 amino acids. CDR1 and CDR2 (germline): SNHLY, FYNNEI. V was pared by 6 bases and J by 4 bases, with 7 bases of the junction left unmatched. The CDR3: CASRPTGLPDTQYF. CDR3 nucleotides: TGTGCCAGCAGGCCGACAGGGCTCCCAGATACGCAGTATTTT.

The V and J genes are TRBV7-9 and TRBJ2-2, with TRBD1 matching over 8 bases. The ends lost 5 bases at V and 1 base at J; junction bases unmatched: 3. The CDR3 is made up of 15 amino acids. Germline CDR1 and CDR2: SEHNR and FQNEAQ (reference sequence). CDR3: CASSGGQGNTGELFF. The CDR3 DNA reads as TGTGCCAGCAGCGGAGGACAGGGGAACACCGGGGAGCTGTTTTTT.

As for this clone: An end of the junction differs from the germline gene, which may be a read error. J is TRBJ1-1 and V is TRBV7-9; tentatively, D is TRBD1 (5 bases). From germline, CDR1 is SEHNR and CDR2 FQNEAQ (reference sequence). The CDR3 has 13 amino acids. The CDR3 spells CASSLTTGTMNFF. The CDR3, as DNA: TGTGCCAGCAGCTTGACGACCGGGACGATGAACTTTTTT.

As DNA, the CDR3 is TGTGCCAGTGCAGGGGGCGCAGGAAACACCATATATTTT. This encodes CASAGGAGNTIYF. The chain is built from TRBV19 and TRBJ1-3, with 8 bases identical to TRBD1. The CDR3 covers 13 residues. The germline V gene encodes CDR1 LNHDA and CDR2 SQIVND (reference sequence). V lost 8 bases, J lost 4 bases, and 4 bases stayed unmatched.

The chain joins TRBV7-9 to TRBJ2-7; D might be TRBD1 (5 bases). CDR3 length: 13 residues. Trimming took off 1 base at V and 6 bases at J, with 10 bases between the two ends. Germline V gene lookup returns CDR1 SEHNR and CDR2 FQNEAQ (reference sequence). CDR3 coding DNA: TGTGCCAGCAGCTTAGGAGAAGGGGTCGAGCAGTACTTC. It encodes CASSLGEGVEQYF.

This clone was counted a single time. The genes are TRBV11-2 and TRBJ2-7, with 8 nucleotides matching TRBD2. The CDR3 sequence is 16 residues long. Germline values: CDR1 SGHAT, CDR2 FQNNGV. Trimming cost V 5 bases and J 7 bases; bases outside gene matches: 16. This CDR3 is CASSPPGSGGLGEQYF. CDR3 bases: TGTGCCAGCAGCCCACCCGGTTCGGGAGGGTTGGGGGAGCAGTACTTC.

The rearrangement uses TRBV9 and TRBJ2-3, with D possibly matching TRBD2 (5 bases). CDR3 length: 16 residues. Trimming removed 4 bases from V and 3 bases from J, with 18 bases in between. Germline CDR1 SGDLS, CDR2 YYNGEE. CDR3 residues: CASSFYSERETDTQYF. CDR3 in DNA: TGTGCCAGCAGCTTTTATAGCGAGAGAGAGACAGATACGCAGTATTTT.

This clone was observed a few times. V is TRBV11-2 and J is TRBJ1-1, with D perhaps TRBD1 (5 bases). The CDR3 is 13 residues long. The V end lost 5 bases, the J end lost 0 bases, and 7 bases lay between the germline ends. CDR1 SGHAT and CDR2 FQNNGV come from the germline V gene. CDR3 coding DNA: TGTGCCAGCAGCCAGGGTTTGAACACTGAAGCTTTCTTT. It is translated as CASSQGLNTEAFF.

This chain links TRBV9 with TRBJ1-3; a weak D match, TRBD1 (6 bases). Per the germline V gene, CDR1 is SGDLS and CDR2 is YYNGEE. Trimming stripped 3 bases from V and 3 bases from J, with 16 bases between. The CDR3 contains 16 residues. The CDR3 loop is CASSAGGGSSGNTIYF. As DNA, the CDR3 is TGTGCCAGCAGCGCCGGAGGGGGGTCTAGTGGAAACACCATATATTTT. The full variable domain, its missing parts supplied by reference TRBV9 and TRBJ1-3, is DSGVTQTPKHLITATGQRVTLRCSPRSGDLSVYWYQQSLDQGLQFLIQYYNGEERAKGNILERFSAQQFPDLHSELNLSSLELGDSALYFCASSAGGGSSGNTIYFGEGSWLTVV.

This chain connects TRBV28 to TRBJ1-6, with D unresolved. The CDR3 extends over 14 amino acids. From germline, CDR1 is MDHEN and CDR2 SYDVKM. Trimming removed 5 bases at V and 7 bases at J, with 12 bases between. In DNA, the CDR3 is TGTGCCAGCAGTCCACCGTGGACCAATTCACCCCTCCACTTT. Translating it yields CASSPPWTNSPLHF.

CDR3 amino acids: CASSLIGSPDTQYF. For the CDR3, the DNA is TGTGCCAGCAGTTTAATCGGGAGCCCAGATACGCAGTATTTT. The V gene is TRBV27, the J gene TRBJ2-3; a weak D match, TRBD2 (6 bases). This CDR3 comprises 14 residues. Germline V gene sequence: CDR1 MNHEY, CDR2 SMNVEV (reference sequence). Trimming removed 2 bases at V and 4 bases at J, with 10 bases between.